Shown below are 8 T cell receptor beta chains from a single sample sequenced in a study of cytotoxic CD8 clonotypes in ibrutinib-treated CLL. Using immunoSEQ multiplex PCR, the repertoire was profiled, and TCRdb retains in-frame clones only, with some absent. Of more than 200,000 clones listed, 70% were seen once; the top ten hold about 16%. Sequenced here: PBMCs, sampled after 24 months of ibrutinib treatment. The receptor set was obtained from a human donor with chronic lymphocytic leukemia.

CDR3 loop: CASSFSNLDYNEQFF. For the CDR3, the DNA is TGTGCCAGCAGCTTCAGCAACTTAGATTACAATGAGCAGTTCTTC. This chain joins TRBV11-1 and TRBJ2-1; D unresolved. The germline gives CDR1 SGHAT, CDR2 FQDESV (reference sequence). V gave up 3 bases and J gave up 4 bases, with 13 bases separating them. CDR3 length: 15 amino acids.

The chain links TRBV5-1 to TRBJ2-3; TRBD2 matches 9 bases. Germline loops: CDR1 SGHRS, CDR2 YFSETQ. With V trimmed by 6 bases and J by 6 bases, 8 bases remained unmatched. The CDR3 runs to 14 residues. CDR3 DNA: TGCGCCAGCACATCGGGACTAGCTGTGGATACGCAGTATTTT. It translates to CASTSGLAVDTQYF. The full variable domain, with the rest looked up from reference TRBV5-1 and TRBJ2-3, is KAGVTQTPRYLIKTRGQQVTLSCSPISGHRSVSWYQQTPGQGLQFLFEYFSETQRNKGNFPGRFSGRQFSNSRSEMNVSTLELGDSALYLCASTSGLAVDTQYFGPGTRLTVL.

The V gene is TRBV18, the J gene TRBJ2-5; 12 bases match TRBD2. The DNA end is more similar to TRBJ2-7, so the J call may be wrong. Germline loops: CDR1 KGHSH, CDR2 LQKENI. The CDR3 extends over 15 amino acids. This chain's CDR3 is CASSFGLAGLDEQYF. The CDR3 nucleotides read TGTGCCAGCTCTTTCGGACTAGCGGGATTAGACGAGCAGTACTTC.

This clone was picked up a small number of times. DNA of the CDR3: TGTGCCAGCAGCCCGAGGAGGCCAGGGGGCGCCTACAATGAGCAGTTCTTC. It translates to CASSPRRPGGAYNEQFF. The rearrangement joins TRBV9 to TRBJ2-1; 8 positions match TRBD1. In germline, CDR1 is SGDLS, CDR2 YYNGEE. The CDR3 is made up of 17 amino acids. V trimming: 4 bases; J trimming: 2 bases; junction bases outside the gene matches: 11.

A few counts support this clone. The chain's CDR3 is CASSLAGSYEQYF. In DNA, the CDR3 is TGTGCCAGCAGTTTGGCGGGGTCCTACGAGCAGTACTTC. The chain is built from TRBV28 and TRBJ2-7; D might be TRBD2 (6 bases). This CDR3 region has 13 residues. Germline V lookup: CDR1 MDHEN, CDR2 SYDVKM. Trimming removed 3 bases at V and 1 base at J, with 7 bases between.

CDR3 nucleotide sequence: TGTGCCAGCAGTGGACAGGGAAACACTGAAGCTTTCTTT. This sequence encodes CASSGQGNTEAFF. The chain recombines TRBV2 with TRBJ1-1, with 7 bases identical to TRBD1. Germline lookup yields CDR1 SNHLY and CDR2 FYNNEI. This CDR3 spans 13 amino acids. The V segment lost 4 bases and the J segment 2 bases; nucleotides outside the gene matches: 1.

The chain employs TRBV5-5 and TRBJ2-5; 10 positions match TRBD2. The J segment lost 1 base and the V segment lost 0 bases, leaving 6 bases of the junction unmatched. The CDR3 runs to 17 residues. Germline V gives CDR1 SGHKS, CDR2 YYEKEE (reference sequence). The CDR3 here is CASSLGPGLASQETQYF. The CDR3 coding sequence is TGTGCCAGCAGCTTGGGCCCGGGACTAGCGAGCCAAGAGACCCAGTACTTC.

This clone was counted between two and nine times. The chain uses TRBV29-1 and TRBJ1-1; D call uncertain. V lost 7 bases and J 0 bases, leaving 9 bases between the germline ends. CDR3 length: 12 residues. The germline V gene has CDR1 SQVTM and CDR2 ANQGSEA. The CDR3 nucleotides are TGCAGCGCCCAAATCATGAACACTGAAGCTTTCTTT. Protein: CSAQIMNTEAFF. Together with reference TRBV29-1 and TRBJ1-1, the CDR3 gives the full variable domain: SAVISQKPSRDICQRGTSLTIQCQVDSQVTMMFWYRQQPGQSLTLIATANQGSEATYESGFVIDKFPISRPNLTFSTLTVSNMSPEDSSIYLCSAQIMNTEAFFGQGTRLTVV.